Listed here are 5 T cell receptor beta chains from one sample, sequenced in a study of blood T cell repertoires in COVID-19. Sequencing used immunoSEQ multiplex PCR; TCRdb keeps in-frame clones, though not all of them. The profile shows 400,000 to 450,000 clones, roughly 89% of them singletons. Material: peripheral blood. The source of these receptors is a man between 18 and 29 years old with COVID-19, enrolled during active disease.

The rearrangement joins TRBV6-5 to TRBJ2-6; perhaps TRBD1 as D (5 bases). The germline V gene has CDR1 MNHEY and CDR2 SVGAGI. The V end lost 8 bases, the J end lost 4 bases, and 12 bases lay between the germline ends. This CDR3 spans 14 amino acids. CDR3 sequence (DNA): TGTGCCAGCGGGCAGGGCGACGGGGCCAACGTCCTGACTTTC. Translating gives CASGQGDGANVLTF.

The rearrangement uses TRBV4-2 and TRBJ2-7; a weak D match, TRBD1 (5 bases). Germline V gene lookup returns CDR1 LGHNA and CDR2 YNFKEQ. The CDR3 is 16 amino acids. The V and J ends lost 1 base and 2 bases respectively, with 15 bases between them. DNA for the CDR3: TGTGCCAGCAGCCAAGTAGCAGGGCAGCTTCCCTACGAGCAGTACTTC. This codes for CASSQVAGQLPYEQYF.

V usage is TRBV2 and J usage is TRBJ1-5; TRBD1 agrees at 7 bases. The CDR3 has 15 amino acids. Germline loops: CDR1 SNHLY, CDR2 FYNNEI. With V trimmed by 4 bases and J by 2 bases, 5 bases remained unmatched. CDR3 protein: CASSVTGVGNQPQHF. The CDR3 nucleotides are TGTGCCAGCAGTGTAACAGGGGTGGGCAATCAGCCCCAGCATTTT.

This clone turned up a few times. CDR3 sequence reads: CASSYSGTGTGQPQHF. The CDR3 DNA follows: TGTGCCAGCAGTTACTCCGGGACAGGGACTGGGCAGCCCCAGCATTTT. The chain couples TRBV6-5 to TRBJ1-5, with 9 bases aligning to TRBD1. This CDR3 region has 16 residues. Trimming took 0 bases from V and 7 from J; bases not matched to a gene: 7. Germline lookup yields CDR1 MNHEY and CDR2 SVGAGI.

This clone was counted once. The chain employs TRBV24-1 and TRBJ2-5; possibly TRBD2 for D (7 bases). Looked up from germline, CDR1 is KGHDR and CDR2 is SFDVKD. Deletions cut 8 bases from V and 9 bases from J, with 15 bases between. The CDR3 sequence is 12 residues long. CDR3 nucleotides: TGTGCCACCAATAAGGGGGGGGAGCCCCAGTACTTC. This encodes CATNKGGEPQYF.